The 12 T cell receptor beta chains below were found in one sample sequenced in a study of beta chain features in type 1 diabetes. Study conclusions and caveats: All four CD4+ subsets of Type 1 diabetes patients contained TCRB CDR3s that were moderately but significantly shorter.

All of the isolated RNA was reverse transcribed, so expressed TCRB transcripts were sequenced. Method: immunoSEQ multiplex PCR; TCRdb's copy keeps in-frame clones and lacks some. The table shows tens of thousands of clones, with over 65% occurring only once. Their cognate antigens are unknown. The material sequenced was stem cell memory CD4+ T cells from blood. The receptor source for this set is a woman between 40 and 50 years old with type 1 diabetes.

The rearrangement links TRBV10-3 to TRBJ1-1; the match to TRBD1 covers 7 bases. The CDR3 consists of 17 residues. Looked up from germline, CDR1 is ENHRY and CDR2 is SYGVKD. The J segment lost 6 bases and the V segment lost 6 bases, leaving 19 bases of the junction unmatched. The CDR3 is CAISPQGKIGLLAEAFF. The CDR3 DNA reads as TGTGCCATCAGCCCACAGGGGAAAATAGGGCTTTTAGCTGAAGCTTTCTTT.

The chain recombines TRBV18 with TRBJ2-1, with 9 positions matching TRBD2. The germline V gene has CDR1 KGHSH and CDR2 LQKENI. Trimming took 3 bases from V and 5 from J; bases not matched to a gene: 2. The CDR3 is made up of 14 amino acids. CDR3 region: CASSPGTSNNEQFF. In nucleotides, the CDR3 is TGTGCCAGCTCACCCGGGACTAGCAACAATGAGCAGTTCTTC.

The V call is TRBV10-3, the J call TRBJ2-1; possibly TRBD2 for D (6 bases). The V and J ends lost 2 bases and 4 bases respectively, with 9 bases between them. Per germline, CDR1 ENHRY and CDR2 SYGVKD. CDR3 length: 14 amino acids. The CDR3 DNA reads as TGTGCCATCAGTGAGAGCGGAGGGTACAATGAGCAGTTCTTC. Protein sequence: CAISESGGYNEQFF.

In its sample, this clone was seen once. The chain carries TRBV9 and TRBJ2-1; 7 nucleotides agree with TRBD1. The CDR3 consists of 14 residues. V shed 8 bases and J 0 bases; nucleotides not matched to a gene: 5. Germline CDR1 SGDLS, CDR2 YYNGEE. CDR3 sequence: CASGQESSYNEQFF. CDR3 in DNA: TGTGCCAGTGGACAGGAGAGCTCCTACAATGAGCAGTTCTTC.

The sample holds one count of this clone. The V call is TRBV7-2, the J call TRBJ1-2; D might be TRBD1 (6 bases). V lost 3 bases, J lost 5 bases, and 13 bases lay in between. There are 14 residues in the CDR3. Germline loops: CDR1 SGHTA, CDR2 FQGNSA. DNA for the CDR3: TGTGCCAGCAGCTTTACAGGGACCCGATATGGCTACACCTTC. Its protein product is CASSFTGTRYGYTF.

Here the CDR3 DNA reads TGTGCCAGCAGCTTAGATCAGGGAGGGCAGCCCCAGCATTTT. Translation: CASSLDQGGQPQHF. The genes are TRBV7-6 and TRBJ1-5; a possible D gene is TRBD1 (5 bases). V lost 1 base and J lost 7, with 11 bases in between. CDR3 size: 14 residues. Germline loops: CDR1 SGHVS, CDR2 FNYEAQ.

This chain uses TRBV28 with TRBJ1-3; 7 bases align to TRBD1. Trimming at V came to 1 base and at J to 5 bases, leaving 5 bases not matched to a gene. The CDR3 totals 15 residues. From germline, CDR1 is MDHEN and CDR2 SYDVKM. CDR3 loop: CASSLSGQDRNTIYF. The CDR3 nucleotides read TGTGCCAGCAGTTTATCTGGACAGGACCGAAACACCATATATTTT.

V gene TRBV28 combines with J gene TRBJ1-5; TRBD1 is a possible D gene (6 bases). The germline V gene encodes CDR1 MDHEN and CDR2 SYDVKM. This CDR3 spans 12 amino acids. Trimming shortened V by 8 bases and J by 4 bases, and 9 bases separated the two germline ends. CDR3 DNA: TGTGCCAGCCATCAGGGGAATCAGCCCCAGCATTTT. As protein: CASHQGNQPQHF.

This sequence joins TRBV7-2 and TRBJ1-3; possibly TRBD1 for D (6 bases). Germline V CDR1 and CDR2: SGHTA, FQGNSA. The CDR3 spans 17 residues. V was shortened by 3 bases and J by 0 bases, with 15 bases between the two germline ends. The CDR3 sequence: CASSLWGGRSSGNTIYF. The CDR3 DNA sequence: TGTGCCAGCAGCTTGTGGGGGGGCAGGAGCTCTGGAAACACCATATATTTT.

The V gene is TRBV7-2, the J gene TRBJ1-1, with D hard to call. Germline CDR1 is SGHTA and CDR2 is FQGNSA. CDR3 length equals 13 residues. The V gene lost 4 bases and the J gene lost 3 bases, with 9 bases spanning the gap. CDR3: CASSSEGDTEAFF. DNA of the CDR3: TGTGCCAGCAGCTCTGAGGGTGACACTGAAGCTTTCTTT.

This clone has just one count. The J gene is TRBJ1-4, the V gene TRBV28, with a tentative D call TRBD1 (6 bases). Germline V gene lookup returns CDR1 MDHEN and CDR2 SYDVKM. The V and J ends lost 3 bases and 7 bases respectively, with 21 bases between them. The CDR3 sequence is 17 residues long. The CDR3 DNA follows: TGTGCCAGCAGTTTCGGCAGGGGAACAGTTTGGTCTGAAAAACTGTTTTTT. Translating it yields CASSFGRGTVWSEKLFF.

V is TRBV7-8 and J is TRBJ1-6, with D possibly matching TRBD1 (6 bases). V shed 0 bases and J shed 5 bases, with 11 bases lying between them. The CDR3 runs 16 residues. Germline V lookup: CDR1 SGHVS, CDR2 FQNEAQ. The CDR3 DNA reads as TGTGCCAGCAGCTTAGCAACGACAGGAAATAATTCACCCCTCCACTTT. Its protein product is CASSLATTGNNSPLHF.